The rows below give T cell receptor beta chains drawn from one sample of a study of shared clonotypes between healthy human individuals. The protocol was immunoSEQ multiplex PCR, while the TCRdb copy is restricted to in-frame clones and leaves out a portion. Of about 2.3 million clones listed, approximately 95% are singletons. The specimen sequenced was naive CD4+ T cells from PBMCs. These receptors came from a man younger than 35 in good health. Some clones in this sample may be carry-over from other donors' samples. Each CDR3 is given with its conserved first and last residue. The D gene is left open where the match is weak. Clone sizes are given selectively: once, few, many, or a class where the clone is expanded.

abundance: NA
v_gene: TRBV2
d_gene: NA
j_gene: TRBJ2-3
CDR3nt: TGTGCCACCAAGGATACTAGCCGCGCAGATACGCAGTATTTT
CDR3aa: CATKDTSRADTQYF

abundance: once
v_gene: TRBV2
d_gene: NA
j_gene: TRBJ1-5
CDR3nt: TGTGCCAGCAGTGCCCTCACATTGGAGATCTCTCAGCCCCAGCATTTT
CDR3aa: CASSALTLEISQPQHF

abundance: NA
v_gene: TRBV6-5
d_gene: TRBD2
j_gene: TRBJ2-7
CDR3nt: TGTGCCAGCAGTTACTCCCTAGCGGGAGCCTACGAGCAGTACTTC
CDR3aa: CASSYSLAGAYEQYF

abundance: NA
v_gene: TRBV27
d_gene: NA
j_gene: TRBJ2-5
CDR3nt: TGTGCCAGCACCCCTGGGAGAGCTCCAGAGACCCAGTACTTC
CDR3aa: CASTPGRAPETQYF

abundance: NA
v_gene: TRBV19
d_gene: TRBD1
j_gene: TRBJ2-7
CDR3nt: TGTGCCAGTAGTACGGGACAGGGGGGTTACGAGCAGTACTTC
CDR3aa: CASSTGQGGYEQYF

abundance: NA
v_gene: TRBV7-2
d_gene: NA
j_gene: TRBJ1-2
CDR3nt: TGTGCCAGCAGCTTAAGGACCGGAGGGGACACCTTC
CDR3aa: CASSLRTGGDTF

abundance: NA
v_gene: TRBV28
d_gene: NA
j_gene: TRBJ2-2
CDR3nt: TGTGCCAGCAGACCCGACTCGAACACCGGGGAGCTGTTTTTT
CDR3aa: CASRPDSNTGELFF

abundance: NA
v_gene: TRBV7-9
d_gene: NA
j_gene: TRBJ2-3
CDR3nt: TGTGCCAGCAGCCCTAAGCCTAGAGGGCCAACCACAGATACGCAGTATTTT
CDR3aa: CASSPKPRGPTTDTQYF

abundance: NA
v_gene: TRBV7-3
d_gene: NA
j_gene: TRBJ2-5
CDR3nt: TGTGCCAGCAGCCCGGGGGGCTGGGTGGAGACCCAGTACTTC
CDR3aa: CASSPGGWVETQYF

abundance: NA
v_gene: TRBV28
d_gene: NA
j_gene: TRBJ2-4
CDR3nt: TGTGCCAGCAGTTTTTCGGGGCTTGGGGCCAAAAACATTCAGTACTTC
CDR3aa: CASSFSGLGAKNIQYF

abundance: NA
v_gene: TRBV5-1
d_gene: NA
j_gene: TRBJ2-5
CDR3nt: TGCGCCAGCCGCGGGACAGCCCAAGAGACCCAGTACTTC
CDR3aa: CASRGTAQETQYF

abundance: NA
v_gene: TRBV5-1
d_gene: TRBD2
j_gene: TRBJ2-7
CDR3nt: TGCGCCAGCAGATCACTAGCGGGAGACGAGCAGTACTTC
CDR3aa: CASRSLAGDEQYF

abundance: NA
v_gene: TRBV7-3
d_gene: NA
j_gene: TRBJ2-5
CDR3nt: TGTGCCAGCAGCCCCCGCCCCCAAGAGACCCAGTACTTC
CDR3aa: CASSPRPQETQYF

abundance: NA
v_gene: TRBV28
d_gene: TRBD2
j_gene: TRBJ2-5
CDR3nt: TGTGCCAGCAGCGAGACTAGCCTCCAAGAGACCCAGTACTTC
CDR3aa: CASSETSLQETQYF

abundance: NA
v_gene: TRBV5-1
d_gene: NA
j_gene: TRBJ1-1
CDR3nt: TGCGCCAGCAGCTTGCTACCAGGGGAAGCTTTCTTT
CDR3aa: CASSLLPGEAFF

abundance: NA
v_gene: TRBV13
d_gene: NA
j_gene: TRBJ1-4
CDR3nt: TGTGCCAGCAGGCTGGGGGGGCTGTCTAATGAAAAACTGTTTTTT
CDR3aa: CASRLGGLSNEKLFF

abundance: NA
v_gene: TRBV7-8
d_gene: NA
j_gene: TRBJ2-7
CDR3nt: TGTGCCAGCAGCCGCCTGGACGGCCCAACCGAGCAGTACTTC
CDR3aa: CASSRLDGPTEQYF

abundance: NA
v_gene: TRBV29-1
d_gene: NA
j_gene: TRBJ2-7
CDR3nt: TGCAGCGTTGAAGGACTCGGGACTGGCCTTAACTACGAGCAGTACTTC
CDR3aa: CSVEGLGTGLNYEQYF

abundance: NA
v_gene: TRBV5-1
d_gene: NA
j_gene: TRBJ1-4
CDR3nt: TGCGCCAGCAGCTTGGCCGGGACGGACGATGAAAAACTGTTTTTT
CDR3aa: CASSLAGTDDEKLFF

abundance: NA
v_gene: TRBV5-6
d_gene: NA
j_gene: TRBJ2-7
CDR3nt: TGTGCCAGCAGTGGGAGAGCTTTGGTGGGCGAGCAGTACTTC
CDR3aa: CASSGRALVGEQYF

abundance: NA
v_gene: TRBV10-1
d_gene: TRBD2
j_gene: TRBJ2-1
CDR3nt: TGCGCCAGCAGTGCCCTAGCGGGAGCCTTCTACAATGAGCAGTTCTTC
CDR3aa: CASSALAGAFYNEQFF

abundance: NA
v_gene: TRBV29-1
d_gene: TRBD1
j_gene: TRBJ2-5
CDR3nt: TGCAGCGGACAACAGGGGGGCGAGACCCAGTACTTC
CDR3aa: CSGQQGGETQYF

abundance: NA
v_gene: TRBV29-1
d_gene: TRBD2
j_gene: TRBJ2-7
CDR3nt: TGCAGCGTTGAAGGGGGAGGGGACCTAGCCTACGAGCAGTACTTC
CDR3aa: CSVEGGGDLAYEQYF

abundance: NA
v_gene: TRBV7-2
d_gene: NA
j_gene: TRBJ2-3
CDR3nt: TGTGCCAGCAGCGGCGTGAGGGGCGCCACAGATACGCAGTATTTT
CDR3aa: CASSGVRGATDTQYF

abundance: NA
v_gene: TRBV4-2
d_gene: TRBD2
j_gene: TRBJ2-5
CDR3nt: TGTGCCAGCAGCGCTAGCGGGACTAGTGAGACCCAGTACTTC
CDR3aa: CASSASGTSETQYF

abundance: NA
v_gene: TRBV10-3
d_gene: TRBD1
j_gene: TRBJ2-7
CDR3nt: TGTGCCATCAGCGAGGACAGGTTCCTGGCCTACGAGCAGTACTTC
CDR3aa: CAISEDRFLAYEQYF

abundance: NA
v_gene: TRBV7-2
d_gene: NA
j_gene: TRBJ2-6
CDR3nt: TGTGCCAGCAGCCCCGGACTGGGGCTCGGTGGGGCCAACGTCCTGACTTTC
CDR3aa: CASSPGLGLGGANVLTF

abundance: NA
v_gene: TRBV7-9
d_gene: TRBD2
j_gene: TRBJ2-7
CDR3nt: TGTGCCAGCAGCTTAATAACTAGCGGCGAGCAGTACTTC
CDR3aa: CASSLITSGEQYF

abundance: NA
v_gene: TRBV4-1
d_gene: NA
j_gene: TRBJ2-5
CDR3nt: TGCGCCAGCAGCCCACAACCCAGGTACCAAGAGACCCAGTACTTC
CDR3aa: CASSPQPRYQETQYF

abundance: NA
v_gene: TRBV12-5
d_gene: TRBD2
j_gene: TRBJ2-3
CDR3nt: TGTGCTAGTGCCCTAGCGGGAGGAGATACGCAGTATTTT
CDR3aa: CASALAGGDTQYF

abundance: NA
v_gene: TRBV5-1
d_gene: NA
j_gene: TRBJ2-7
CDR3nt: TGCGCCAGCAGCCTCCAACAGACTTACGAGCAGTACTTC
CDR3aa: CASSLQQTYEQYF

abundance: NA
v_gene: TRBV11-3
d_gene: NA
j_gene: TRBJ2-3
CDR3nt: TGTGCCAGCAGCTCGACTAGGTTAGGCACAGATACGCAGTATTTT
CDR3aa: CASSSTRLGTDTQYF

abundance: NA
v_gene: TRBV6-1
d_gene: NA
j_gene: TRBJ2-7
CDR3nt: TGTGCCAGCAGTGAAGTCACGGGCTCCTACGAGCAGTACTTC
CDR3aa: CASSEVTGSYEQYF